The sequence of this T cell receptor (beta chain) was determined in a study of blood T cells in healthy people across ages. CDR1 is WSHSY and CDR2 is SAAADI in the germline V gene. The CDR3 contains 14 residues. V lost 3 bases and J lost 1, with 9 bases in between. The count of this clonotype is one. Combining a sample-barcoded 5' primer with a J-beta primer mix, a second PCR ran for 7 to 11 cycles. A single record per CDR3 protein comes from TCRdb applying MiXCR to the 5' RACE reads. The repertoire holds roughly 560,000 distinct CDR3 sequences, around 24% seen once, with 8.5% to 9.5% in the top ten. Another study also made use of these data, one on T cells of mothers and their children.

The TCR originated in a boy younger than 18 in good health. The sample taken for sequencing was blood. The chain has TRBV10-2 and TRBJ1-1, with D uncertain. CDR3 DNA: TGCGCCAGCAGTGACCCTTATTCGAACACTGAAGCTTTCTTT. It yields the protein CASSDPYSNTEAFF.